This T cell receptor (beta chain) was found in a study of OX40 agonist ivuxolimab in advanced cancers. With regard to the full study: The costimulatory receptor OX40 (CD134) was targeted by ivuxolimab, a fully human IgG2 agonistic monoclonal antibody. The paper reports the monotherapy dose-escalation portion (N = 52 patients) of the phase I ivuxolimab trial. Peripheral TCRbeta sequencing aimed to test whether ivuxolimab altered TCR sequence diversity and caused clonal T-cell expansion. Intravenous ivuxolimab was administered to patients every 2 weeks at six dose levels: 0.01, 0.1, 0.3, 1.5, 3 and 10 mg/kg. Partial responses occurred in three dose-escalation patients, of whom one had hepatocellular carcinoma and two had cutaneous melanoma. Of the approximately 54 dose-escalation patients, hepatocellular carcinoma was present in about 20, melanoma in roughly 15, renal cell carcinoma in 9 and head and neck cancer in 9. Prior anti-PD-1, anti-PD-L1 or anti-CTLA-4 therapy was permitted, and checkpoint inhibitors had been received by less than 45% of dose-escalation patients. The dose-escalation cohort was about 86% male with a mean age of 60 years, ranging from 23 to 79. Results and caveats for the whole study, not just this receptor: Partial responders in the 0.1-3.0 mg/kg groups had among the lowest normalized peripheral clonal expansion, especially among CD8+ T cells. Low levels of normalized T-cell clonal expansion were also seen in some patients who did not respond. The antigen specificity of the peripheral T cells that underwent clonal expansion was not determined. After ivuxolimab, more expanded clones were found on average in CD8+ T cells than in CD4+ T cells. Clonal expansion of both CD4+ and CD8+ blood T cells was observed from baseline to week 6 at doses 0.1 to 3.0 mg/kg.

V is pared back by 5 bases and J by 2 bases, with 9 bases lying between the germline termini. CDR1 and CDR2, per the germline V gene (reference sequence), are MNHNY and SVGAGI. The cysteine opens and the phenylalanine closes a CDR3 of 13 amino acids. Only the CDR3 region is kept as DNA, spanning 39 bases read in frame from base 1. Patients with autoimmune disease history or receiving systemic immunosuppression were excluded from the trial. Peripheral blood for TCR sequencing was collected from all dose cohorts at baseline, on cycle 4 day 1, and on cycle 7 day 1. Samples came from an open-label, multicenter, first-in-human phase I dose-escalation trial of ivuxolimab. Adults with locally advanced or metastatic melanoma, renal cell carcinoma, hepatocellular carcinoma or head and neck squamous cell carcinoma were enrolled in the trial. Before TCR sequencing, CD4+ T cells and CD8+ T cells were sorted from peripheral blood as separate populations.

Only a few counts were recorded for this clone. It has no known antigen specificity. No base-level quality is on record; no much larger clone is a single base apart. For sequencing of the TCRbeta CDR3 region, genomic DNA was extracted from the sorted cells. TCRbeta CDR3 regions were sequenced using the immunoSEQ Assay. Entries here come from immuneACCESS through TCRdb and include only in-frame sequences with V and J called. Some clones fail to appear in such tables; in the studies checked, an unresolved V gene covers under half of the shortfall, and the cause of the remainder is unknown. The sample table shows fewer than 100,000 clones, and roughly 90% are seen once. Of the sample, about 9.1% is held by the ten largest clones.

The chain joins TRBV6-6 to TRBJ1-2; a tentative D match to TRBD1 spans 5 bases. The sequence came from an adult with an advanced solid tumor such as melanoma, head and neck, liver or kidney cancer. This material consisted of CD4+ or CD8+ T cells sorted from blood, taken in a trial of the OX40 agonist ivuxolimab. In nucleotides, the sequence is TGTGCCAGCAGTGACAGTACCAACTATGGCTACACCTTC. Translation gives CASSDSTNYGYTF.